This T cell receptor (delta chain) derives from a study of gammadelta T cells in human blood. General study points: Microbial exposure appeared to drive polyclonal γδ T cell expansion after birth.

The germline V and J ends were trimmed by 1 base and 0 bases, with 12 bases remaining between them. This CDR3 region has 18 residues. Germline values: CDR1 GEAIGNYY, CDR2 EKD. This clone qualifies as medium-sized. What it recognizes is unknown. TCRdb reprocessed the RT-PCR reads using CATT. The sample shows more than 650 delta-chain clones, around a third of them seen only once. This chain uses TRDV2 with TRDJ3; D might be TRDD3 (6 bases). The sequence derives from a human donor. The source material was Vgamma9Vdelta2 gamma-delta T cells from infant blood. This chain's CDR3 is CACDTGGYSSWDTRQMFF. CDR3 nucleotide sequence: TGTGCCTGTGACACTGGGGGCTACAGCTCCTGGGACACCCGACAGATGTTTTTC.